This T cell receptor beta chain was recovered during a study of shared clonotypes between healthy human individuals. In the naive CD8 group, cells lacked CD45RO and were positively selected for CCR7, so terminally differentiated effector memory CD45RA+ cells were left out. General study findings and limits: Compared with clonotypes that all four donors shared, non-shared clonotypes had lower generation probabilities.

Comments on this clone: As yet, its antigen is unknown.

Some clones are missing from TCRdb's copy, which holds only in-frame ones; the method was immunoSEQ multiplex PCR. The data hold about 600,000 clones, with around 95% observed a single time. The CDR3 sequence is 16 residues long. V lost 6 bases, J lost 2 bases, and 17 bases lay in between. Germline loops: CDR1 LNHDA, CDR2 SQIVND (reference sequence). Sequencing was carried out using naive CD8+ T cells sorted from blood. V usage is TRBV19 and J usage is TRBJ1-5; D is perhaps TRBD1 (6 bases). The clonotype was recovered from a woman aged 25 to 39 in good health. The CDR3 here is CASSNYRDKGNQPQHF. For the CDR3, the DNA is TGTGCCAGTAGCAACTACCGGGACAAGGGCAATCAGCCCCAGCATTTT.